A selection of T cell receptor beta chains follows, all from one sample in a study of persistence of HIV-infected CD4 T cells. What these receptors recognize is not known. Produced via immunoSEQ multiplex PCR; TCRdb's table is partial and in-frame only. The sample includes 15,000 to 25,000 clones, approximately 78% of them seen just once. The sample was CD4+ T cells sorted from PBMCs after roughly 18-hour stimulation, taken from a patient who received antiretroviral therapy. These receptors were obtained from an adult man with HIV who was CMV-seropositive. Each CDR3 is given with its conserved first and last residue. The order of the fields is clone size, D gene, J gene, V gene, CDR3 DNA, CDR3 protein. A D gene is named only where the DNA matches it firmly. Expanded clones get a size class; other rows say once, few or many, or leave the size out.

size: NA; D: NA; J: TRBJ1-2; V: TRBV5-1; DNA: TGCGCCAGCAGCTTGGATACCCGACTCCTAAGCTACACCTTC; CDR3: CASSLDTRLLSYTF
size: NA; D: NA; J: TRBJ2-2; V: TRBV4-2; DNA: TGTGCCAGCAGCCCCCGTGGGGGTCCGGGGACCGGGGAGCTGTTTTTT; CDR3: CASSPRGGPGTGELFF
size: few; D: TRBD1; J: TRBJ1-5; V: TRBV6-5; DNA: TGTGCCAGCAGCGTACAGGGGGTTGGACAGCCCCAGCATTTT; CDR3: CASSVQGVGQPQHF
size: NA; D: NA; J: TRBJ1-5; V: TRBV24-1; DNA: TGTGCCACCAGTGATTTATCGGGCAATCAGCCCCAGCATTTT; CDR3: CATSDLSGNQPQHF
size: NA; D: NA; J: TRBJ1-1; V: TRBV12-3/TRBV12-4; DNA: TGTGCCAGCAGTAGGAGGGAGAACACTGAAGCTTTCTTT; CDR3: CASSRRENTEAFF
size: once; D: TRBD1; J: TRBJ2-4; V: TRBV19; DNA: TGTGCCAGTAGTATGGATACAGGGGGAATAGCCAAAAACATTCAGTACTTC; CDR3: CASSMDTGGIAKNIQYF
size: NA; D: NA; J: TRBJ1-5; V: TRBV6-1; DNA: TGTGCCAGCAGTGGGTTGTCATGGGGGGTCGATCAGCCCCAGCATTTT; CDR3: CASSGLSWGVDQPQHF
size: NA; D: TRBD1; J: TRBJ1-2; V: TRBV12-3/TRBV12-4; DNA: TGTGCGTCAGGGGGCGGCTACACCTTC; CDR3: CASGGGYTF
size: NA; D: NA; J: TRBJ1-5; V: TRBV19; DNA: TGTGCCAGTAGTTTTTCTGGGGTCCAGCCCCAGCATTTT; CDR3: CASSFSGVQPQHF
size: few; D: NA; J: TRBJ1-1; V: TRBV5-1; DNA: TGCGCCAGCCAGCTTGGGTGGGAAAACACTGAAGCTTTCTTT; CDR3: CASQLGWENTEAFF
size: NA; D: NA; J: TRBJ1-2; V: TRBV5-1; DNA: TGCGCCAGCGGCCCTTCTGACATCAACTATGGCTACACCTTC; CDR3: CASGPSDINYGYTF
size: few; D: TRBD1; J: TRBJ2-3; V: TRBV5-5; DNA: TGTGCCAGCAGCACCCGGGACAGACGCACAGATACGCAGTATTTT; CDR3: CASSTRDRRTDTQYF
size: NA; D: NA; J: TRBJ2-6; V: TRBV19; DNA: TGTGCCAGTAGTATGGGGGCGGGCAGGGGAGACTCTGGGGCCAACGTCCTGACTTTC; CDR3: CASSMGAGRGDSGANVLTF
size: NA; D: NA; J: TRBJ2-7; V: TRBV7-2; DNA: TGTGCCAGCAGCTTAAAAGCCGGCAACTACGAGCAGTACTTC; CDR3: CASSLKAGNYEQYF
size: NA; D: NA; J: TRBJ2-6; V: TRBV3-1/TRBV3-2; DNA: TGTGCCAGCAGCCAACAGGGGGCCAACGTCCTGACTTTC; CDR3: CASSQQGANVLTF
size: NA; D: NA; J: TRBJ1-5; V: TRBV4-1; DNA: TGCGCCAGCAGCGACACCTGGGGGCTTGGCAATCAGCCCCAGCATTTT; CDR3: CASSDTWGLGNQPQHF
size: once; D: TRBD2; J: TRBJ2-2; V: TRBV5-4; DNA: TGTGCCAGCAGCCCCTTGCGGGGGGCGGTGGGCGGGGAGCTGTTTTTT; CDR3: CASSPLRGAVGGELFF
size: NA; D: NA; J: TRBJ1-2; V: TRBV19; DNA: TGTGCCAGGAGTTCCCGGCCGGGAGGCTACACCTTC; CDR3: CARSSRPGGYTF
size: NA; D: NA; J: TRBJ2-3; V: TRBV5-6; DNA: TGTGCCAGCAGCTTGGCCATTGGCGGCCCTAGCACAGATACGCAGTATTTT; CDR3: CASSLAIGGPSTDTQYF
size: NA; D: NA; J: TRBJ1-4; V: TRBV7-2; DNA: TGTGCCAGCAGCTTGCGGGGGCGAACTAATGAAAAACTGTTTTTT; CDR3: CASSLRGRTNEKLFF
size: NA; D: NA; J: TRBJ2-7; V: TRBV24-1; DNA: TGTGCCACCAGTGAGGGGGGACCTTCCTACGAGCAGTACTTC; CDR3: CATSEGGPSYEQYF
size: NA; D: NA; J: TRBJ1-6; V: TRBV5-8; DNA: TGTGCCAGCAGCTTGCCCAGACCTAATTCACCCCTCCACTTT; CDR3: CASSLPRPNSPLHF
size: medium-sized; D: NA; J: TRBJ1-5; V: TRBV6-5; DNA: TGTGCCAGCAGTCTCAGTACAGGGAGCAATCAGCCCCAGCATTTT; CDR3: CASSLSTGSNQPQHF
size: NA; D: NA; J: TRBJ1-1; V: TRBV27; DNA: TGTGCCAGCAGTTCCACACCTGCCTCCTATATGAACACTGAAGCTTTCTTT; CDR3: CASSSTPASYMNTEAFF
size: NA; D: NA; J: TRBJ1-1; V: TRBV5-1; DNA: TGCGCCAGCAGCTCGGACAGTCATAGCACTGAAGCTTTCTTT; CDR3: CASSSDSHSTEAFF
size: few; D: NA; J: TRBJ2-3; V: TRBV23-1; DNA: TGCGCCAGCAGTCAACCCCCAAACACAGATACGCAGTATTTT; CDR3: CASSQPPNTDTQYF
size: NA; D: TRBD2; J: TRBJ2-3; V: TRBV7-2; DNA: TGTGCCAGCAGGCTAGCGGGGGGCCGCACAGATACGCAGTATTTT; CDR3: CASRLAGGRTDTQYF
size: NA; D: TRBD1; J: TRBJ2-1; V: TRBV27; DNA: TGTGCCAGCAGTTCCCTTTACCGGACAGGGACGTCCTACAATGAGCAGTTCTTC; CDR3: CASSSLYRTGTSYNEQFF
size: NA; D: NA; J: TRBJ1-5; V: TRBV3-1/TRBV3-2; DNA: TGTGCCAGCAGCCGTGATTATAGCAATCAGCCCCAGCATTTT; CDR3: CASSRDYSNQPQHF
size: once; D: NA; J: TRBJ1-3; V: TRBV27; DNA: TGTGCCAGCAGGGGAGGGTCGGCACGGACCTCTGGAAACACCATATATTTT; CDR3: CASRGGSARTSGNTIYF
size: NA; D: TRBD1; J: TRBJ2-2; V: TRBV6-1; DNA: TGTGCCAGCAGGAGGACAGGGTCGGCCGGGGAGCTGTTTTTT; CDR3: CASRRTGSAGELFF
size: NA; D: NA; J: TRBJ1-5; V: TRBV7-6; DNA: TGTGCCAGCAGCCCGGCGGGGAGAGGGCAGCGCAATCAGCCCCAGCATTTT; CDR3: CASSPAGRGQRNQPQHF
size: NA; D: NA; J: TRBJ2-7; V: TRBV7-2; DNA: TGTGCCAGCAGCTTAGGTTTCACCGCCTACGAGCAGTACTTC; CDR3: CASSLGFTAYEQYF
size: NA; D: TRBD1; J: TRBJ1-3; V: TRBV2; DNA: TGTGCCAGCAGTGCTGGGACAGGGGCCGGAAACACCATATATTTT; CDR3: CASSAGTGAGNTIYF
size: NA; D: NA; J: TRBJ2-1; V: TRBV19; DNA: TGTGCCAGTAGTACCTTGACAAGGAGATATGAGCAGTTCTTC; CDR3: CASSTLTRRYEQFF
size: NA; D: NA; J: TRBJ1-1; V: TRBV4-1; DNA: TGCGCCAGCAGCGGCCGGACAGAAAACACTGAAGCTTTCTTT; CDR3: CASSGRTENTEAFF
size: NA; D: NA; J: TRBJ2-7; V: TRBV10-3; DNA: TGTGCCATCAGTGAGTCGGCGGACAGCTCCTACGAGCAGTACTTC; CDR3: CAISESADSSYEQYF
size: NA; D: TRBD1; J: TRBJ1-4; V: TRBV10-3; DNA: TGTGCCATCCGGGACAGGGAAGGGGAAAAACTGTTTTTT; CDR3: CAIRDREGEKLFF
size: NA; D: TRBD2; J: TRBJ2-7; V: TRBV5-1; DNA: TGCGCCAGCAGCCCGGGGGGGCGGGGGAGCACCTACGAGCAGTACTTC; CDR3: CASSPGGRGSTYEQYF
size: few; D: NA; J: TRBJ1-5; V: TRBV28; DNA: TGTGCCAGCGCAGTCCCTAATCAGCCCCAGCATTTT; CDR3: CASAVPNQPQHF
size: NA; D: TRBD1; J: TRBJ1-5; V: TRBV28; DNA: TGTGCCAGCAGTTCCGGGACAGCGATATATCAGCCCCAGCATTTT; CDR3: CASSSGTAIYQPQHF